These 19 T cell receptor beta chains were sequenced from one sample in a study of blood T cell repertoires in COVID-19 (dated by TCRdb to between 2020 and 2021). Receptors were amplified or captured by the immunoSEQ multiplex PCR assay. TCRdb retrieved this table from immuneACCESS and kept in-frame rearrangements only. Not all clones are present; in checked studies, unresolved V genes account for under half, and no reason is known for the remainder. The sample data list roughly 340,000 clones, and about 88% of these were observed just once. The ten largest clones take up around 7.9% of the sample. The sequenced sample consisted of peripheral blood. The receptor set was obtained from a woman in her 70s with COVID-19, enrolled during active disease.

The rearrangement uses TRBV6-5 and TRBJ1-2; perhaps TRBD1 as D (6 bases). The CDR3 is 15 residues long. V lost 3 bases to trimming and J lost 2 bases, with 13 bases between them. The germline CDR1 and CDR2 sequences are MNHEY and SVGAGI. CDR3 DNA: TGTGCCAGCAGTTATATGACAGGAGAAAACTATGGCTACACCTTC. Amino acid sequence: CASSYMTGENYGYTF.

For this clone: A read error is possible here, since a much larger clone lies one base away. Other DNA sequences from this sample encode an identical CDR3 as well. The rearrangement uses TRBV12-3 or TRBV12-4 and TRBJ1-2; D might be TRBD1 (5 bases). Deletions cut 5 bases from V and 4 bases from J, with 11 bases between. This CDR3 region has 13 residues. The CDR3 protein is CASSRQGGYGYTF. The CDR3, as DNA: TGTGCCAGCAGTCGGCAGGGTGGCTATGGCTACACCTTC.

The chain carries TRBV6-5 and TRBJ1-6; tentative D call: TRBD1 (5 bases). Per germline, CDR1 MNHEY and CDR2 SVGAGI. The V gene lost 6 bases and the J gene lost 7 bases, with 16 bases spanning the gap. CDR3 length: 15 amino acids. CDR3 sequence (DNA): TGTGCCAGCAGCAAAAGTCCCCGACAGAATTCACCCCTCCACTTT. Residues: CASSKSPRQNSPLHF.

The rearrangement links TRBV9 to TRBJ2-1; a possible D gene is TRBD1 (9 bases). The CDR3 is 15 residues long. CDR1 is SGDLS and CDR2 is YYNGEE in the germline V gene. V shed 3 bases and J shed 9 bases, with 19 bases lying between them. CDR3 in DNA: TGTGCCAGCAGCGCCAGGACAGGGGCGGGAGGTGAGCAGTTCTTC. Its protein is CASSARTGAGGEQFF.

In this sample, this clone turned up once. V and J are TRBV5-6 and TRBJ2-7; the match to TRBD1 covers 8 bases. The V gene's germline CDR1 is SGHDT and CDR2 YYEEEE. J lost 3 bases, V lost 5 bases, and 10 bases had no gene match. This CDR3 region has 15 residues. The CDR3 protein is CASSTGQGGYYEQYF. As DNA, the CDR3 is TGTGCCAGCAGTACCGGACAGGGTGGATACTACGAGCAGTACTTC.

Of note for this clone: In the same sample, other DNA sequences code for this CDR3. The V call is TRBV28, the J call TRBJ2-7; D remains unclear. Looked up from germline, CDR1 is MDHEN and CDR2 is SYDVKM. This CDR3 spans 11 amino acids. V lost 5 bases to trimming and J lost 6 bases, with 8 bases between them. DNA for the CDR3: TGTGCCAGCAGTCCCCCAGGCGAGCAGTACTTC. It specifies CASSPPGEQYF.

The chain uses TRBV28 and TRBJ1-4, with 8 positions matching TRBD1. The germline gives CDR1 MDHEN, CDR2 SYDVKM. J lost 3 bases, V lost 8 bases, and 17 bases had no gene match. CDR3 length equals 18 residues. The CDR3 DNA is TGTGCCAGCGCTTCTAGTACAGGGGGAGGAAGGGCTAATGAAAAACTGTTTTTT. Translated, it gives CASASSTGGGRANEKLFF.

The V call is TRBV4-3, the J call TRBJ2-7, with 9 bases lining up with TRBD1. V shed 4 bases and J 0 bases; nucleotides not matched to a gene: 4. CDR1 and CDR2 from the germline V gene are LGHNA and YSLEER. The CDR3 totals 15 residues. The CDR3 sequence: CASSPGTGSSYEQYF. The CDR3 DNA reads as TGCGCCAGCAGCCCCGGGACAGGGAGCTCCTACGAGCAGTACTTC.

The chain combines TRBV29-1 with TRBJ1-3, with D perhaps TRBD1 (5 bases). The CDR3 sequence is 14 residues long. The V gene lost 3 bases and the J gene lost 3 bases, with 12 bases spanning the gap. The V gene's germline CDR1 is SQVTM and CDR2 ANQGSEA. CDR3 coding DNA: TGCAGCGTTGATGAAGGGGCGGATGGAAACACCATATATTTT. Amino acid sequence: CSVDEGADGNTIYF.

The rearrangement joins TRBV27 to TRBJ1-1, with 7 bases aligning to TRBD1. CDR3 size: 16 residues. Germline V CDR1 and CDR2: MNHEY, SMNVEV (reference sequence). After removal of 3 bases from V and 0 bases from J, the junction contained 7 bases not matched to a gene. DNA of the CDR3: TGTGCCAGCAGTTTTGGGGGACAGCTTATGAACACTGAAGCTTTCTTT. It is translated as CASSFGGQLMNTEAFF.

The genes are TRBV5-5 and TRBJ1-2; 7 positions agree with TRBD1. V was pared by 3 bases and J by 4 bases, with 3 bases of the junction left unmatched. There are 13 residues in the CDR3. Germline lookup yields CDR1 SGHKS and CDR2 YYEKEE (reference sequence). The CDR3 DNA follows: TGTGCCAGCAGCTCGGACAGGATCTATGGCTACACCTTC. This encodes CASSSDRIYGYTF.

This chain links TRBV20-1 with TRBJ1-1; possibly TRBD1 for D (6 bases). This CDR3 comprises 14 residues. V shed 3 bases and J shed 0 bases, with 11 bases lying between them. The germline gives CDR1 DFQATT, CDR2 SNEGSKA (reference sequence). The CDR3 region has the DNA TGCAGTGCTAGTGCGGGGACAATGAACACTGAAGCTTTCTTT. Protein sequence: CSASAGTMNTEAFF.

The chain carries TRBV10-3 and TRBJ1-5, with D perhaps matching TRBD1 (5 bases). Trimming left V 6 bases short and J 6 bases short, with 21 bases between. The CDR3 covers 16 residues. CDR1 and CDR2 from the germline V gene are ENHRY and SYGVKD. The CDR3 loop is CAISADFPQGAQPQHF. The CDR3 DNA follows: TGTGCCATCAGCGCCGACTTTCCTCAGGGCGCTCAGCCCCAGCATTTT.

The J gene is TRBJ1-4, the V gene TRBV5-1; the D is unclear. The CDR3 covers 13 residues. Germline CDR1 SGHRS, CDR2 YFSETQ. V was trimmed by 1 base and J by 5 bases, leaving 6 bases between them. The CDR3 reads CASSLTRNEKLFF. For the CDR3, the DNA is TGCGCCAGCAGCTTGACGAGAAATGAAAAACTGTTTTTT. Using reference TRBV5-1 and TRBJ1-4 for the parts outside the CDR3, the full variable domain is KAGVTQTPRYLIKTRGQQVTLSCSPISGHRSVSWYQQTPGQGLQFLFEYFSETQRNKGNFPGRFSGRQFSNSRSEMNVSTLELGDSALYLCASSLTRNEKLFFGSGTQLSVL.

The rearrangement uses TRBV28 and TRBJ1-5; 10 bases agree with TRBD1. The germline V gene encodes CDR1 MDHEN and CDR2 SYDVKM. CDR3 length: 16 amino acids. The V segment lost 1 base and the J segment 5 bases; nucleotides outside the gene matches: 5. CDR3 in DNA: TGTGCCAGCAGTTTATCGGGACAGGGGCCCTATCAGCCCCAGCATTTT. It codes for CASSLSGQGPYQPQHF. Full variable domain (remainder filled in from reference TRBV28 and TRBJ1-5): DVKVTQSSRYLVKRTGEKVFLECVQDMDHENMFWYRQDPGLGLRLIYFSYDVKMKEKGDIPEGYSVSREKKERFSLILESASTNQTSMYLCASSLSGQGPYQPQHFGDGTRLSIL.

The rearrangement joins TRBV2 to TRBJ1-5, with a tentative D call TRBD1 (6 bases). The ends were cut back, 8 bases at V and 4 bases at J, with 15 bases in the middle. This CDR3 is built from 14 residues. From germline, CDR1 is SNHLY and CDR2 FYNNEI. CDR3 amino acids: CASRSGQGNQPQHF. The CDR3 bases are TGTGCCAGCCGGTCAGGGCAGGGGAATCAGCCCCAGCATTTT.

J is TRBJ2-7 and V is TRBV27, with 9 bases matching TRBD1. The germline CDR1 and CDR2 sequences are MNHEY and SMNVEV (reference sequence). V dropped 7 bases and J dropped 7; count of bases not matched to a gene: 11. This CDR3 spans 14 amino acids. CDR3 in amino acids: CASTLGQGSGEQYF. Written as DNA, the CDR3 is TGTGCCAGCACTCTGGGACAGGGATCGGGTGAGCAGTACTTC.

This chain connects TRBV19 to TRBJ2-2, with 8 bases lining up with TRBD2. This CDR3 is built from 14 residues. CDR1 and CDR2 (germline): LNHDA, SQIVND (reference sequence). Trimming removed 6 bases from V and 3 bases from J; junction bases left unmatched: 3. The CDR3 spells CASSAGGYTGELFF. CDR3 in DNA: TGTGCCAGTAGCGCGGGGGGTTACACCGGGGAGCTGTTTTTT. The full variable domain, completed using reference TRBV19 and TRBJ2-2, is DGGITQSPKYLFRKEGQNVTLSCEQNLNHDAMYWYRQDPGQGLRLIYYSQIVNDFQKGDIAEGYSVSREKKESFPLTVTSAQKNPTAFYLCASSAGGYTGELFFGEGSRLTVL.

The genes are TRBV2 and TRBJ1-2; D gene uncertain. V lost 3 bases to trimming and J lost 4 bases, with 9 bases between them. This CDR3 is built from 13 residues. Germline CDR1 reads SNHLY; CDR2 reads FYNNEI. The CDR3: CASSELGSYGYTF. Here the CDR3 DNA reads TGTGCCAGCAGTGAGCTAGGGAGCTATGGCTACACCTTC.